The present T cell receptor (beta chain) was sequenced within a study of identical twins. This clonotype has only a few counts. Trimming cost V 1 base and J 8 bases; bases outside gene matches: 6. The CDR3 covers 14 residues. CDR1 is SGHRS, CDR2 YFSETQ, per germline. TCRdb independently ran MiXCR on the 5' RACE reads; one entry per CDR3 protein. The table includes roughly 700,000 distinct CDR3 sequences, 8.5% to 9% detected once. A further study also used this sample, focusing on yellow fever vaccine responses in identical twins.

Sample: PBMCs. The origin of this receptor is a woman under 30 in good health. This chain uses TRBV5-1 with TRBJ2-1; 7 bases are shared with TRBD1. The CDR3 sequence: CASSLKTGLDEQFF. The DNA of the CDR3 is TGCGCCAGCAGCTTGAAGACAGGGCTGGATGAGCAGTTCTTC.